This T cell receptor beta chain is drawn from a study of tumor and adjacent non-tumor tissue in lung cancer. Overall study results and limits: Normal lung showed higher cumulative top 100 clone frequency than tumor.

No cell sorting was done before RNA was extracted from the tissue. A modified ARM-PCR protocol with three rounds of nested PCR amplified TCRbeta. TCRdb called the multiplex PCR reads again in MiXCR, with one record for every CDR3 protein. Of about 90,000 distinct CDR3 sequences in the sample, around 59% are singletons; the top ten hold about 16%. Concerning this clonotype: Its target is not known. A much larger clone lies a single base off, so this may be a read error.

The CDR3 covers 15 residues. Trimming shortened V by 10 bases and J by 4 bases, and 19 bases separated the two germline ends. Germline V gene lookup returns CDR1 MDHEN and CDR2 SYDVKM. The chain is built from TRBV28 and TRBJ2-2, with D perhaps given as TRBD1 or TRBD2 (5 bases each). This TCR derives from a man aged 65 to 79 with non-small cell lung cancer. Specimen: lung tumor tissue. CDR3 loop: CAIHRDRTLTGELFF. CDR3 coding DNA: TGTGCCATCCACCGGGACCGGACCCTCACCGGGGAGCTGTTTTTT.